This entry describes one T cell receptor (beta chain). Its antigen is as yet unknown. Trimming removed 5 bases from V and 4 bases from J; junction bases left unmatched: 11. This CDR3 has 15 amino acids. CDR1 and CDR2 (germline): SEHNR, FQNEAQ (reference sequence). The naive CD8 population came from CD45RO-negative cells selected for CCR7, without terminally differentiated effector memory CD45RA+ cells. The source of the sample is a study of shared clonotypes between healthy human individuals. The study's findings and limits: The low donor count limited represented genetic and exposure-history diversity. Naive CD4 clonotype sharing across several donors was about 5%. The study generally estimated greater richness for naive than memory subsets.

Several immunoSEQ plates held equal portions of the genomic DNA taken from each subset. The data were produced by immunoSEQ multiplex PCR, yet TCRdb's version contains in-frame clones alone and is incomplete. The repertoire holds about 550,000 clones, with roughly 96% as singletons. J is TRBJ2-7 and V is TRBV7-9; TRBD1 matches 7 bases. Sequenced sample: naive CD8+ T cells sorted from blood. The receptor's source is a woman aged 25 to 39 in good health. The CDR3 is CASSAETGRLYEQYF. The CDR3 DNA reads TGTGCCAGCAGCGCAGAGACAGGGCGCCTGTACGAGCAGTACTTC. Full variable domain (rest looked up from reference TRBV7-9 and TRBJ2-7): DTGVSQNPRHKITKRGQNVTFRCDPISEHNRLYWYRQTLGQGPEFLTYFQNEAQLEKSRLLSDRFSAERPKGSFSTLEIQRTEQGDSAMYLCASSAETGRLYEQYFGPGTRLTVT.